Presented here are 16 T cell receptor beta chains from one specimen sequenced in a study of T-cell reconstitution after alpha-beta-depleted transplantation in children. A library of TCRbeta sequences, prepared with unique molecular identifiers, was generated. TCRdb fed the PCR reads into MiXCR, producing one record per CDR3 protein. The repertoire holds about 980,000 distinct CDR3 sequences, around 30% seen once, with roughly 27% in the top ten. The sequences come from PBMCs, mostly from graft donor cells, collected 360 days after TCRalphabeta/CD19-depleted stem cell transplant. These receptor sequences come from a boy under two years old who had a stem cell transplant for SCID, so the T cells may come from the graft donor.

The table lists this clonotype with a few counts. The chain joins TRBV5-1 to TRBJ2-5; 11 bases are a match to TRBD2. The CDR3 has 17 residues. The trim removed 0 bases at V and 3 bases at J, leaving 7 bases unmatched. The V gene's germline CDR1 is SGHRS and CDR2 YFSETQ. The CDR3 DNA sequence: TGCGCCAGCAGCTTGGTAGGGACTAGCGGACCCAAAGAGACCCAGTACTTC. As protein: CASSLVGTSGPKETQYF.

The rearrangement joins TRBV7-9 to TRBJ2-2, with D maybe TRBD1 (5 bases). The CDR3 is made up of 13 amino acids. Germline values: CDR1 SEHNR, CDR2 FQNEAQ (reference sequence). V shed 5 bases and J shed 3 bases, with 7 bases lying between them. The DNA for the CDR3 is TGTGCCAGCAGCATAGGGGACACCGGGGAGCTGTTTTTT. Translation gives CASSIGDTGELFF. Full variable domain (outside the CDR3, taken from reference TRBV7-9 and TRBJ2-2): DTGVSQNPRHKITKRGQNVTFRCDPISEHNRLYWYRQTLGQGPEFLTYFQNEAQLEKSRLLSDRFSAERPKGSFSTLEIQRTEQGDSAMYLCASSIGDTGELFFGEGSRLTVL.

In this sample, this clonotype turned up a few times. J is TRBJ1-1 and V is TRBV2, with D hard to call. This CDR3 is 11 amino acids long. Germline lookup yields CDR1 SNHLY and CDR2 FYNNEI. The V and J ends lost 8 bases and 7 bases respectively, with 11 bases between them. The CDR3 protein is CASATEDEAFF. The CDR3 DNA reads TGTGCCAGCGCTACGGAGGATGAAGCTTTCTTT.

CDR3 sequence (DNA): TGTGCCAGCAGCCAAGATTATGTTCTCGCGGGGTCTGGCTACACCTTC. It specifies CASSQDYVLAGSGYTF. The rearrangement joins TRBV4-2 to TRBJ1-2; D uncertain. The germline V and J ends were trimmed by 0 bases and 7 bases, with 18 bases remaining between them. This CDR3 comprises 16 residues. From germline, CDR1 is LGHNA and CDR2 YNFKEQ.

This chain uses TRBV27 with TRBJ2-2, with a tentative D call TRBD2 (5 bases). Trimming left V 8 bases short and J 7 bases short, with 17 bases between. The CDR3 totals 14 residues. Germline assignment: CDR1 MNHEY and CDR2 SMNVEV (reference sequence). CDR3 loop: CASGRTGKIGELFF. DNA of the CDR3: TGTGCCAGCGGCCGCACGGGGAAGATCGGGGAGCTGTTTTTT.

The V gene is TRBV5-1, the J gene TRBJ2-3; D perhaps matches TRBD1 (5 bases). The CDR3 is 14 residues long. The V gene's germline CDR1 is SGHRS and CDR2 YFSETQ. Trimming removed 4 bases from V and 4 bases from J, with 13 bases in between. The CDR3 spells CASSPRQLPDTQYF. The CDR3 DNA sequence: TGCGCCAGCAGCCCCCGACAGCTTCCAGATACGCAGTATTTT.

The V and J genes are TRBV20-1 and TRBJ2-1, with TRBD1 as a possible D gene (6 bases). Germline V gene data show CDR1 as DFQATT and CDR2 as SNEGSKA (reference sequence). V lost 4 bases, J lost 6 bases, and 10 bases lay in between. The CDR3 loop spans 12 amino acids. The CDR3 spells CSATTGFNEQFF. CDR3 coding DNA: TGCAGTGCTACAACAGGGTTCAATGAGCAGTTCTTC.

The rearrangement joins TRBV4-1 to TRBJ1-1; D not certain. This CDR3 has 16 amino acids. V was cut by 5 bases and J by 0 bases, with 16 bases left in between. Germline-derived CDR1 and CDR2 are MGHRA and YSYEKL. The chain's CDR3 is CASSEFGLLVNTEAFF. The CDR3 nucleotides read TGCGCCAGCAGCGAATTCGGGCTCCTGGTGAACACTGAAGCTTTCTTT.

The V call is TRBV4-2, the J call TRBJ1-1, with 7 positions matching TRBD1. Germline CDR1 reads LGHNA; CDR2 reads YNFKEQ. This CDR3 comprises 16 residues. The junction had 7 bases not matched to a gene; V was cut back by 3 bases and J by 0 bases. In DNA, the CDR3 is TGTGCCAGCAGCCATGCTACAGGGGTCATGAACACTGAAGCTTTCTTT. Encoded protein: CASSHATGVMNTEAFF.

This clonotype was observed a handful of times. This rearrangement joins TRBV4-2 to TRBJ2-7, with D possibly being TRBD2 (6 bases). Germline-derived CDR1 and CDR2 are LGHNA and YNFKEQ. V was clipped by 0 bases and J by 0 bases, with 12 bases between them. CDR3 length: 16 residues. In DNA, the CDR3 is TGTGCCAGCAGCCAAGAAGCGGCGGGACCCTCCTACGAGCAGTACTTC. Its translation: CASSQEAAGPSYEQYF.

The chain is built from TRBV28 and TRBJ2-7; 12 nucleotides match TRBD2. This CDR3 contains 19 residues. With 6 bases clipped from V and 5 bases from J, the junction kept 20 bases outside the gene matches. The V gene's germline CDR1 is MDHEN and CDR2 SYDVKM. In DNA, the CDR3 is TGTGCCAGCAGCCCAGACTCTCTACTAGCGGGGGGTAGCATCGACGAGCAGTACTTC. Its protein is CASSPDSLLAGGSIDEQYF.

This clonotype was seen a few times. The chain has TRBV5-6 and TRBJ2-7, with D hard to call. This CDR3 has 16 amino acids. From germline, CDR1 is SGHDT and CDR2 YYEEEE. The V and J ends lost 0 bases and 4 bases respectively, with 17 bases between them. The CDR3 sequence is CASSLAATAERYEQYF. The CDR3 coding sequence is TGTGCCAGCAGCTTGGCTGCGACGGCGGAGAGATACGAGCAGTACTTC.

The chain uses TRBV5-1 and TRBJ2-1, with TRBD2 matching over 7 bases. Unmatched junction bases numbered 6, after V lost 3 bases and J lost 3 bases. This CDR3 spans 15 amino acids. The germline V gene has CDR1 SGHRS and CDR2 YFSETQ. The CDR3 sequence: CASSWEGGGYNEQFF. CDR3 in DNA: TGCGCCAGCAGCTGGGAGGGCGGGGGCTACAATGAGCAGTTCTTC.

The V and J genes are TRBV12-3 or TRBV12-4 and TRBJ1-1; D possibly corresponds to TRBD1 (6 bases). Trimming cost V 5 bases and J 6 bases, with 13 bases left between them. CDR3 size: 13 residues. CDR3 in DNA: TGTGCCAGCAGTCCCAGGGGTTTCGCTGAAGCTTTCTTT. Its translation: CASSPRGFAEAFF.

This clonotype occurred a few times. J is TRBJ1-1 and V is TRBV20-1; D gene uncertain. From germline, CDR1 is DFQATT and CDR2 SNEGSKA (reference sequence). Trimming pared 3 bases from V and 4 bases from J, leaving 15 bases between. The CDR3 loop spans 14 amino acids. The CDR3 region has the DNA TGCAGTGCTAGTATATCTCTGGGCCCCACTGAAGCTTTCTTT. This gives the protein CSASISLGPTEAFF.

This clonotype was seen more than once but under ten times. The chain has TRBV5-1 and TRBJ1-1; 10 nucleotides align to TRBD1. CDR3 length equals 15 residues. Germline V gives CDR1 SGHRS, CDR2 YFSETQ. V lost 7 bases and J lost 0; bases outside the gene matches: 6. In nucleotides, the CDR3 is TGCGCCAGCGGACAGGGGGAGGTAATGAACACTGAAGCTTTCTTT. It specifies CASGQGEVMNTEAFF.